One and the same sample provided the 11 T cell receptor beta chains below, sequenced in a study of blood T cell repertoires in COVID-19. Sequenced by immunoSEQ multiplex PCR; TCRdb stores in-frame clones only, minus some. The table records roughly 150,000 clones, roughly nine tenths of them present only once. The sample comprised peripheral blood. These receptor sequences come from a woman between 40 and 50 years old with acute or convalescent COVID-19.

The gene calls are TRBV5-3 and TRBJ1-1; 11 bases map to TRBD1. TRBV5-3 has ORF status, its function being uncertain. There are 15 residues in the CDR3. V lost 4 bases, J lost 6 bases, and 8 bases stayed unmatched. The CDR3 here is CARSRTGTGGAEAFF. In DNA, the CDR3 is TGTGCCAGAAGCCGCACCGGGACAGGGGGAGCTGAAGCTTTCTTT.

The rearrangement uses TRBV19 and TRBJ2-7; 10 bases align to TRBD2. CDR1 is LNHDA, CDR2 SQIVND, per germline (reference sequence). J lost 4 bases, V lost 10 bases, and 25 bases had no gene match. The CDR3 extends over 19 amino acids. CDR3 loop: CATRGPLTSGTTWGYEQYF. In DNA form, the CDR3 reads TGTGCCACCAGAGGACCACTAACTAGCGGGACAACCTGGGGTTACGAGCAGTACTTC.

The chain uses TRBV15 and TRBJ2-3; D perhaps matches TRBD2 (6 bases). The CDR3 loop spans 15 amino acids. V shed 0 bases and J shed 8 bases, with 15 bases lying between them. The germline V gene has CDR1 LNHNV and CDR2 YYDKDF (reference sequence). The CDR3 nucleotides read TGTGCCACCAGCAGAGATCTTAGCGGTTCTGGTACGCAGTATTTT. Translation: CATSRDLSGSGTQYF.

J is TRBJ2-2 and V is TRBV5-1; 8 bases align to TRBD2. Germline CDR1 and CDR2: SGHRS and YFSETQ. CDR3 length: 16 amino acids. The V gene end was trimmed by 3 bases and the J gene end by 3 bases; junction bases not matched to a gene: 7. This chain's CDR3 is CASSSLAGGDTGELFF. CDR3 nucleotide sequence: TGCGCCAGCAGCTCCCTAGCGGGTGGAGACACCGGGGAGCTGTTTTTT.

The chain employs TRBV5-1 and TRBJ2-7; D is possibly TRBD2 (5 bases). Germline-derived CDR1 and CDR2 are SGHRS and YFSETQ. CDR3 size: 14 residues. V lost 2 bases and J lost 0, with 9 bases in between. Here the CDR3 reads CASSFSDFSYEQYF. The CDR3 DNA reads TGCGCCAGCAGCTTTTCGGACTTCTCCTACGAGCAGTACTTC.

The gene calls are TRBV5-8 and TRBJ1-2, with 9 bases aligning to TRBD1. Germline loops: CDR1 SGHTS, CDR2 YDEGEE. This CDR3 is built from 15 residues. Losses at the gene ends were 4 bases for V and 6 bases for J; bases not matched to a gene: 10. CDR3 DNA: TGTGCCAGCAGCGGCCGGGACAGGGTTCAAGATGGCTACACCTTC. Protein product: CASSGRDRVQDGYTF.

This chain connects TRBV5-4 to TRBJ2-2; D might be TRBD1 (6 bases). There are 15 residues in the CDR3. Trimming left V 0 bases short and J 5 bases short, with 11 bases between. Germline loops: CDR1 SGHNT, CDR2 YYREEE (reference sequence). CDR3 sequence (DNA): TGTGCCAGCAGCTTGGACCAGGGGCCGACCGGGGAGCTGTTTTTT. Protein: CASSLDQGPTGELFF.

The rearrangement uses TRBV19 and TRBJ2-1; 8 bases fit TRBD2. Germline assignment: CDR1 LNHDA and CDR2 SQIVND (reference sequence). This CDR3 contains 16 residues. The trim removed 7 bases at V and 6 bases at J, leaving 14 bases unmatched. In nucleotides, the CDR3 is TGTGCCAGTAAAATCGCTAGCGGGTTTTCCCGCAATGAGCAGTTCTTC. This translates into CASKIASGFSRNEQFF.

This clone was detected once. The CDR3 nucleotides are TGCGCCAGCAGCCCCGGACAGGGTGGAAACACCATATATTTT. Its translation: CASSPGQGGNTIYF. The rearrangement uses TRBV5-1 and TRBJ1-3; TRBD1 matches 8 bases. The CDR3 consists of 14 residues. CDR1 is SGHRS and CDR2 is YFSETQ in the germline V gene. V lost 4 bases, J lost 3 bases, and 3 bases stayed unmatched. Filled out from reference TRBV5-1 and TRBJ1-3, the complete variable domain reads KAGVTQTPRYLIKTRGQQVTLSCSPISGHRSVSWYQQTPGQGLQFLFEYFSETQRNKGNFPGRFSGRQFSNSRSEMNVSTLELGDSALYLCASSPGQGGNTIYFGEGSWLTVV.

The genes are TRBV2 and TRBJ2-7; TRBD2 matches 16 bases. Germline CDR1 reads SNHLY; CDR2 reads FYNNEI. V was pared by 7 bases and J by 6 bases, with 21 bases of the junction left unmatched. The length of the CDR3 is 20 residues. CDR3 nucleotide sequence: TGTGCCAGCACCGGGACTAGCGGGGGGGCCACCCTTATCAGCCCTACCGAGCAGTACTTC. Its translation is CASTGTSGGATLISPTEQYF.

The chain links TRBV2 to TRBJ2-2; the match to TRBD2 covers 8 bases. The CDR3 contains 13 residues. CDR1 and CDR2 from the germline V gene are SNHLY and FYNNEI. V lost 7 bases and J lost 8; bases outside the gene matches: 6. CDR3 in amino acids: CASTRSGGGELFF. Written as DNA, the CDR3 is TGTGCCAGCACCCGGAGCGGGGGTGGGGAGCTGTTTTTT.